This is a list of T cell receptor beta chains from one sample in a study of early T cells in non-severe SARS-CoV-2 infection. In TCRdb, the 5' RACE reads were re-called with MiXCR into one record per CDR3 protein. The sample yields some 54,000 distinct CDR3 sequences, more than 8.5% seen once. Sequences were obtained from whole blood. These receptors were obtained from an adult who was a healthcare worker with PCR-confirmed SARS-CoV-2 infection or an uninfected control (not recorded which). Each CDR3 is given with its conserved first and last residue. A D gene is named only where the DNA matches it firmly. Part of the rows lack a size; the others show once, few, many or a class for expanded clones.

j_gene,abundance,d_gene,v_gene,CDR3aa,CDR3nt
TRBJ1-3,many,TRBD1,TRBV20-1,CSAATGANTIYF,TGCAGTGCCGCGACAGGGGCGAACACCATATATTTT
TRBJ2-2,few,TRBD1,TRBV27,CASSLSGQENTGELFF,TGTGCCAGCAGTTTATCGGGACAGGAGAACACCGGGGAGCTGTTTTTT
TRBJ2-7,many,-,TRBV5-5,CASSLEQGGTYEQYF,TGTGCCAGCAGCTTGGAGCAGGGGGGAACCTACGAGCAGTACTTC
TRBJ1-1,few,-,TRBV9,CASSALWRGTEAFF,TGTGCCAGCAGCGCTCTGTGGAGGGGCACTGAAGCTTTCTTT
TRBJ2-3,few,-,TRBV2,CASRPGADTQYF,TGTGCCAGCCGGCCGGGGGCAGATACGCAGTATTTT
TRBJ2-2,many,-,TRBV5-4,CASRRAGLTGELFF,TGTGCCAGCAGACGTGCAGGTCTCACCGGGGAGCTGTTTTTT
TRBJ1-5,-,-,TRBV27,CASTRGGGEPQHF,TGTGCCAGCACTCGGGGGGGAGGCGAGCCCCAGCATTTT
TRBJ1-5,many,-,TRBV6-5,CASSYSPVGNQPQHF,TGTGCCAGCAGTTACTCGCCCGTAGGCAATCAGCCCCAGCATTTT
TRBJ2-1,-,TRBD2,TRBV7-8,CASSSHTILAGVNVQFF,TGTGCCAGCAGCTCCCATACCATTTTAGCGGGAGTTAATGTGCAGTTCTTC
TRBJ2-7,many,-,TRBV3-1,CASSHLNSEEQYF,TGTGCCAGCAGCCATCTAAACTCCGAGGAGCAGTACTTC
TRBJ2-1,many,TRBD2,TRBV20-1,CSAIAGGDEQFF,TGCAGTGCGATAGCGGGAGGGGATGAGCAGTTCTTC
TRBJ2-7,many,TRBD2,TRBV11-2,CASSLGLAGPIYEQYF,TGTGCCAGCAGCTTAGGACTAGCGGGACCCATCTACGAGCAGTACTTC
TRBJ2-3,many,-,TRBV9,CASSASTDTQYF,TGTGCCAGCAGCGCTAGCACAGATACGCAGTATTTT